These 29 T cell receptor beta chains share one sample of origin, sequenced in a study of blood T cells in healthy people across ages. Alongside a J-beta primer mix, a sample-barcoded 5' primer served in a second PCR lasting about 7 to 11 cycles. A single record per CDR3 protein comes from TCRdb applying MiXCR to the 5' RACE reads. The sample includes about a million distinct CDR3 sequences, 51% of them seen just once. Sequences were obtained from blood. These receptors originate from a woman aged 55 to 70 in good health.

V usage is TRBV7-2 and J usage is TRBJ2-7; TRBD2 agrees at 8 bases. This CDR3 is 14 amino acids long. In germline, CDR1 is SGHTA, CDR2 FQGNSA. V gave up 4 bases and J gave up 1 base; unmatched junction bases: 3. CDR3 DNA sequence: TGTGCCAGCAGCTACGGACTAGCTTCCTACGAGCAGTACTTC. Translation gives CASSYGLASYEQYF. The whole variable domain, remainder taken from reference TRBV7-2 and TRBJ2-7, is GAGVSQSPSNKVTEKGKDVELRCDPISGHTALYWYRQSLGQGLEFLIYFQGNSAPDKSGLPSDRFSAERTGGSVSTLTIQRTQQEDSAVYLCASSYGLASYEQYFGPGTRLTVT.

The chain carries TRBV7-9 and TRBJ2-1; D call uncertain. This CDR3 spans 14 amino acids. The ends were cut back, 0 bases at V and 6 bases at J, with 9 bases in the middle. CDR1 is SEHNR, CDR2 FQNEAQ, per germline (reference sequence). DNA of the CDR3: TGTGCCAGCAGCTTAGCGTATCGGATCAATGAGCAGTTCTTC. Amino acid sequence: CASSLAYRINEQFF.

The CDR3 region is CASSFSGGTGANVLTF. CDR3 sequence (DNA): TGTGCCAGCAGCTTTTCAGGGGGCACGGGGGCCAACGTCCTGACTTTC. The chain couples TRBV11-2 to TRBJ2-6; the match to TRBD1 covers 8 bases. Germline V gene lookup returns CDR1 SGHAT and CDR2 FQNNGV. Losses at the gene ends were 3 bases for V and 4 bases for J; bases not matched to a gene: 5. The CDR3 runs 16 residues.

V gene TRBV9 combines with J gene TRBJ2-3; TRBD2 matches 11 bases. CDR1 is SGDLS and CDR2 is YYNGEE in the germline V gene. V dropped 0 bases and J dropped 5; count of bases not matched to a gene: 2. The CDR3 is 15 residues long. The CDR3 nucleotides read TGTGCCAGCAGCGTAGTAGCGGGAGGGGTAGATACGCAGTATTTT. Translation: CASSVVAGGVDTQYF.

This clonotype was found once. This chain links TRBV20-1 with TRBJ2-3, with TRBD2 matching 11 bases. V lost 3 bases, J lost 5 bases, and 4 bases stayed unmatched. Germline V gives CDR1 DFQATT, CDR2 SNEGSKA (reference sequence). The CDR3 sequence is 14 residues long. The CDR3 protein is CSASTSGSGDTQYF. The CDR3 nucleotides read TGCAGTGCTAGCACTAGCGGGAGTGGAGATACGCAGTATTTT.

The V gene is TRBV30, the J gene TRBJ2-1, with 7 bases that match TRBD2. There are 15 residues in the CDR3. The trim removed 8 bases at V and 6 bases at J, leaving 16 bases unmatched. From germline, CDR1 is GTSNPN and CDR2 SVGIG (reference sequence). CDR3 sequence reads: CAGGRRGSPSNEQFF. DNA for the CDR3: TGTGCCGGAGGGAGGCGGGGGTCCCCTAGCAATGAGCAGTTCTTC.

This clonotype has only a few counts. The V gene is TRBV29-1, the J gene TRBJ1-1; perhaps TRBD1 as D (5 bases). CDR1 is SQVTM and CDR2 is ANQGSEA in the germline V gene. The CDR3 has 12 amino acids. Trimming pared 6 bases from V and 0 bases from J, leaving 8 bases between. The CDR3 DNA follows: TGCAGCGTGACAGATATGAACACTGAAGCTTTCTTT. Amino acids: CSVTDMNTEAFF.

This clonotype was detected only a few times. This chain uses TRBV12-3 or TRBV12-4 with TRBJ2-3, with D possibly being TRBD1 (5 bases). This CDR3 has 15 amino acids. V dropped 7 bases and J dropped 8 bases, with 22 bases sitting between them. CDR3 region: CASTPGWGRWGTQYF. The DNA of the CDR3 is TGTGCCAGCACCCCTGGCTGGGGCCGTTGGGGTACGCAGTATTTT.

This chain joins TRBV6-1 and TRBJ2-1; D may be TRBD2 (6 bases). With the DNA end fitting TRBJ2-7 better, the J assignment may be wrong. This CDR3 has 13 amino acids. Germline loops: CDR1 MNHNS, CDR2 SASEGT. The CDR3: CASKKSGVNEQYF. The CDR3 coding sequence is TGTGCCAGCAAGAAGTCGGGAGTAAACGAGCAGTACTTC.

The chain links TRBV7-9 to TRBJ1-1; D is possibly TRBD1 (5 bases). Germline V lookup: CDR1 SEHNR, CDR2 FQNEAQ (reference sequence). The CDR3 is 14 amino acids. Trimming took 5 bases from V and 2 from J, leaving 12 bases between them. The CDR3 region has the DNA TGTGCCAGCAGCATGGGACTCATAAACACTGAAGCTTTCTTT. Its protein is CASSMGLINTEAFF.

The genes are TRBV2 and TRBJ2-7; a possible D gene is TRBD1 (6 bases). From germline, CDR1 is SNHLY and CDR2 FYNNEI. Trimming left V 7 bases short and J 5 bases short, with 18 bases between. The CDR3 extends over 14 amino acids. CDR3 bases: TGTGCCAGCACGTTTACTTACAAGGGGGACGAGCAGTACTTC. Translation: CASTFTYKGDEQYF.

The genes are TRBV15 and TRBJ2-4; D is undetermined. The tail of the sequence fits TRBJ2-7 better, so the J call may be wrong. CDR3 length: 14 amino acids. Germline lookup yields CDR1 LNHNV and CDR2 YYDKDF (reference sequence). CDR3 protein: CATRAPRPQYEQYF. DNA for the CDR3: TGTGCCACCAGAGCCCCCCGTCCCCAATACGAGCAGTACTTC.

The rearrangement joins TRBV7-9 to TRBJ1-4; no reliable D call. The CDR3 contains 14 residues. V lost 5 bases and J lost 3, with 10 bases in between. From germline, CDR1 is SEHNR and CDR2 FQNEAQ (reference sequence). CDR3 in DNA: TGTGCCAGCAGCCCGCGGGCGTCTAATGAAAAACTGTTTTTT. It yields the protein CASSPRASNEKLFF.

V gene TRBV20-1 combines with J gene TRBJ2-3; D call uncertain. Trimming pared 3 bases from V and 4 bases from J, leaving 8 bases between. The V gene's germline CDR1 is DFQATT and CDR2 SNEGSKA (reference sequence). The CDR3 has 12 amino acids. The CDR3 DNA is TGCAGTGCTAGGTTGCTACCAGATACGCAGTATTTT. Protein product: CSARLLPDTQYF.

The genes are TRBV6-1 and TRBJ1-5, with D unclear. Germline loops: CDR1 MNHNS, CDR2 SASEGT. The germline V and J ends were trimmed by 0 bases and 6 bases, with 9 bases remaining between them. This CDR3 spans 14 amino acids. The CDR3 is CASSEASRGQPQHF. CDR3 in DNA: TGTGCCAGCAGTGAAGCCTCACGCGGTCAGCCCCAGCATTTT.

This chain uses TRBV24-1 with TRBJ2-3; either TRBD1 or TRBD2 may fit D (5 bases each). CDR1 and CDR2 (germline): KGHDR, SFDVKD. V was cut by 4 bases and J by 5 bases, with 9 bases left in between. This CDR3 contains 13 residues. CDR3 in DNA: TGTGCCACCAGTGACTGGGGGAAAGATACGCAGTATTTT. Protein product: CATSDWGKDTQYF.

This clonotype came up once. The CDR3 here is CASSLETPNYGYTF. DNA of the CDR3: TGCGCCAGCAGCTTGGAGACACCTAACTATGGCTACACCTTC. V gene TRBV5-1 combines with J gene TRBJ1-2; D is uncertain. CDR3 length: 14 amino acids. The V and J ends lost 0 bases and 0 bases respectively, with 6 bases between them. Germline V gene data show CDR1 as SGHRS and CDR2 as YFSETQ.

The rearrangement uses TRBV28 and TRBJ2-1; perhaps TRBD2 as D (6 bases). V was pared by 7 bases and J by 7 bases, with 29 bases between. The CDR3 sequence is 18 residues long. In germline, CDR1 is MDHEN, CDR2 SYDVKM. The CDR3 spells CASTVRGHLSGVGNEQFF. CDR3 DNA sequence: TGTGCCAGCACCGTCCGGGGCCACCTCTCGGGAGTCGGAAATGAGCAGTTCTTC.

This clonotype was detected only once. The V gene is TRBV25-1, the J gene TRBJ1-6, with a possible D match to TRBD1 (6 bases). Germline V lookup: CDR1 MGHDK, CDR2 SYGVNS. This CDR3 spans 15 amino acids. Trimming took off 1 base at V and 8 bases at J, with 12 bases between the two ends. CDR3 region: CASSEWDKDYSPLHF. CDR3 DNA sequence: TGTGCCAGCAGTGAATGGGACAAGGATTATTCACCCCTCCACTTT.

The CDR3 loop reads CASSLLGRGSYEQYF. The CDR3 DNA sequence: TGTGCCAGCAGCTTACTCGGGAGAGGGTCCTACGAGCAGTACTTC. V and J are TRBV7-9 and TRBJ2-7; TRBD2 might be the D (6 bases). The V gene's germline CDR1 is SEHNR and CDR2 FQNEAQ (reference sequence). The CDR3 sequence is 15 residues long. The germline V and J ends were trimmed by 2 bases and 1 base, with 12 bases remaining between them. Filled out from reference TRBV7-9 and TRBJ2-7, the complete variable domain reads DTGVSQNPRHKITKRGQNVTFRCDPISEHNRLYWYRQTLGQGPEFLTYFQNEAQLEKSRLLSDRFSAERPKGSFSTLEIQRTEQGDSAMYLCASSLLGRGSYEQYFGPGTRLTVT.

In regard to this clonotype: Mismatch with germline at one junction end may stem from a read error. V and J are TRBV5-1 and TRBJ1-6, with TRBD1 matching over 7 bases. CDR3 size: 13 residues. Looked up from germline, CDR1 is SGHRS and CDR2 is YFSETQ. This CDR3 reads CTSSSGQERTLHF. The DNA for the CDR3 is TGCACCAGCAGCTCTGGACAGGAGCGTACCCTCCACTTT.

This clonotype was seen only once. This sequence joins TRBV6-2 or TRBV6-3 and TRBJ1-4; D perhaps matches TRBD1 (5 bases). The CDR3 has 15 amino acids. The V gene lost 8 bases and the J gene lost 8 bases, with 21 bases spanning the gap. Germline CDR1 and CDR2: MNHEY and SVGEGT. The CDR3 DNA reads TGTGCCAGCCAGCGTTGGGGGAGTTCGCAAGAAAAACTGTTTTTT. Translating gives CASQRWGSSQEKLFF.

Points on this clonotype: One junction end disagrees with the germline gene, perhaps due to a read error. The chain combines TRBV7-2 with TRBJ1-2; 10 bases match TRBD1. The CDR3 is made up of 16 amino acids. Germline loops: CDR1 SGHTA, CDR2 FQGNSA. The CDR3 DNA reads as TGTGCCAGAAGCTCATCCGGGACAGGGGTTTCCTATGGCTACACCTTC. Translation: CARSSSGTGVSYGYTF.

The chain combines TRBV10-3 with TRBJ2-7; 9 bases are shared with TRBD2. Germline V gene lookup returns CDR1 ENHRY and CDR2 SYGVKD. The CDR3 has 15 amino acids. The V segment lost 4 bases and the J segment 2 bases; nucleotides outside the gene matches: 6. The CDR3 is CAISGRTSETYEQYF. The CDR3 DNA is TGTGCCATCAGTGGAAGGACTAGCGAGACCTACGAGCAGTACTTC.

This rearrangement joins TRBV29-1 to TRBJ2-5; 11 bases agree with TRBD1. Per germline, CDR1 SQVTM and CDR2 ANQGSEA. The J segment lost 5 bases and the V segment lost 5 bases, leaving 10 bases of the junction unmatched. The CDR3 is 15 residues long. The CDR3 DNA is TGCAGCGTTCGGCCTTCCGGGACAGGGGGGGAGACCCAGTACTTC. Protein: CSVRPSGTGGETQYF. Combining the CDR3 with reference TRBV29-1 and TRBJ2-5 gives the whole variable domain SAVISQKPSRDICQRGTSLTIQCQVDSQVTMMFWYRQQPGQSLTLIATANQGSEATYESGFVIDKFPISRPNLTFSTLTVSNMSPEDSSIYLCSVRPSGTGGETQYFGPGTRLLVL.

This clonotype was recorded once. The chain has TRBV5-1 and TRBJ1-2, with D uncertain. V was cut by 4 bases and J by 0 bases, with 7 bases left in between. This CDR3 region has 13 residues. Looked up from germline, CDR1 is SGHRS and CDR2 is YFSETQ. CDR3 nucleotide sequence: TGCGCCAGCAGCCTGGCGACTAACTATGGCTACACCTTC. This translates into CASSLATNYGYTF.

This clonotype appeared a few times. The chain couples TRBV29-1 to TRBJ2-7; 9 bases agree with TRBD1. J was trimmed by 3 bases and V by 5 bases; bases with no gene match: 2. This CDR3 is 12 amino acids long. Germline V gives CDR1 SQVTM, CDR2 ANQGSEA. CDR3 DNA sequence: TGCAGCGTTAGGACAGGGGACTACGAGCAGTACTTC. Protein product: CSVRTGDYEQYF.

In its sample, this clonotype was seen many times. The V gene is TRBV10-3, the J gene TRBJ2-7; TRBD2 agrees at 9 bases. Germline lookup yields CDR1 ENHRY and CDR2 SYGVKD. The V segment lost 8 bases and the J segment 3 bases; nucleotides outside the gene matches: 8. The CDR3 loop spans 14 amino acids. The CDR3 loop reads CAIGSLAGVYEQYF. CDR3 nucleotide sequence: TGTGCCATCGGCTCTTTAGCGGGAGTCTACGAGCAGTACTTC.

DNA for the CDR3: TGCAGTGCTAGAGATATGGTTACTAGCGGGAGCTCAGATACGCAGTATTTT. This encodes CSARDMVTSGSSDTQYF. The V and J genes are TRBV20-1 and TRBJ2-3; 11 bases align to TRBD2. The CDR3 contains 17 residues. J lost 4 bases, V lost 0 bases, and 9 bases had no gene match. The germline CDR1 and CDR2 sequences are DFQATT and SNEGSKA (reference sequence).